Listed below are T cell receptor beta chains from one sample, sequenced in a study of T cells in Graves' hyperthyroidism and ophthalmopathy. TCRdb re-analysed the multiplex PCR reads in MiXCR, keeping a single row per CDR3 protein. The sample has approximately 490,000 distinct CDR3 sequences; approximately 22% are singletons. Sequences were obtained from blood. These receptors were obtained from a woman aged 70 to 79 with Graves' ophthalmopathy. Each CDR3 is given with its conserved first and last residue. Fields, in order: D gene, V gene, J gene, clone size, CDR3 DNA, CDR3 protein. A D gene is named only where the DNA matches it firmly. Only part of the rows carry a size: once, few, many, or a class if the clone is expanded.

D: .
V: TRBV7-9
J: TRBJ2-5
size: .
DNA: TGTGCCAGCAGCTTAGAGACTAGCCAAGAGACCCAGTACTTC
CDR3: CASSLETSQETQYF

D: .
V: TRBV7-2
J: TRBJ2-1
size: few
DNA: TGTGCCAGCAGCTTAGCTTTCCAGGAGCAGTTCTTC
CDR3: CASSLAFQEQFF

D: TRBD2
V: TRBV5-1
J: TRBJ2-7
size: once
DNA: TGCGCCAGCAGCTTCGGCGGGAGCATCTACGAGCAGTACTTC
CDR3: CASSFGGSIYEQYF

D: .
V: TRBV6-1
J: TRBJ1-1
size: many
DNA: TGTGCCAGCAGTGAAAGGGGAGTGAACACTGAAGCTTTCTTT
CDR3: CASSERGVNTEAFF

D: .
V: TRBV28
J: TRBJ2-5
size: .
DNA: TGTGCCAGCTCACCACCGTGGGGGCCGGGGCAAGAGACCCAGTACTTC
CDR3: CASSPPWGPGQETQYF

D: .
V: TRBV10-3
J: TRBJ2-2
size: .
DNA: TGTGCCATCAGTGAGTCCACGGGGCGCGCCACCGGGGAGCTGTTTTTT
CDR3: CAISESTGRATGELFF

D: .
V: TRBV3-1
J: TRBJ2-1
size: many
DNA: TGTGCCAGCAGCCAAGATCTATTTGAGCAGTTCTTC
CDR3: CASSQDLFEQFF

D: TRBD1
V: TRBV7-2
J: TRBJ2-1
size: few
DNA: TGTGCCAGCAGCTCGGACAGGGGGCGCCACAATGAGCAGTTCTTC
CDR3: CASSSDRGRHNEQFF

D: .
V: TRBV7-8
J: TRBJ1-5
size: .
DNA: TGTGCCAGCAGCTTCCGAGGATGGGGGAGCAATCAGCCCCAGCATTTT
CDR3: CASSFRGWGSNQPQHF

D: .
V: TRBV28
J: TRBJ2-7
size: .
DNA: TGTGCCAGCAGTTTATTTCGGACAGACCCCTACGAGCAGTACTTC
CDR3: CASSLFRTDPYEQYF

D: .
V: TRBV7-9
J: TRBJ1-2
size: .
DNA: TGTGCCAGCAGCCTTAGGACGCTAGGTCGACATGGCTACACCTTC
CDR3: CASSLRTLGRHGYTF

D: .
V: TRBV7-2
J: TRBJ2-7
size: few
DNA: TGTGCCAGCAGCTTAATCCCCCGGGGCAGGAGCTCCTACGAGCAGTACTTC
CDR3: CASSLIPRGRSSYEQYF

D: .
V: TRBV28
J: TRBJ2-7
size: .
DNA: TGTGCCAGCAGTTTCACAGGCCGCTCCTACGAGCAGTACTTC
CDR3: CASSFTGRSYEQYF

D: .
V: TRBV27
J: TRBJ2-7
size: many
DNA: TGTGCCAGCAGCCCTACACATACAGGGTACGACGAGCAGTACTTC
CDR3: CASSPTHTGYDEQYF

D: .
V: TRBV7-3
J: TRBJ2-1
size: .
DNA: TGTGCCAGCAGCCCCGACGGGAGAGCGAGAGGGAATGAGCAGTTCTTC
CDR3: CASSPDGRARGNEQFF

D: .
V: TRBV11-2
J: TRBJ2-7
size: many
DNA: TGTGCCAGCAGCTTACAGCGGAGGTCCTACGAGCAGTACTTC
CDR3: CASSLQRRSYEQYF

D: .
V: TRBV12-3/TRBV12-4
J: TRBJ2-3
size: .
DNA: TGTGCCAGCAGTTTGATCGTGGAACCTAGCACAGATACGCAGTATTTT
CDR3: CASSLIVEPSTDTQYF